A selection of T cell receptor beta chains follows, all from one sample in a study of cytomegalovirus exposure and HLA in healthy donors. Sequencing used immunoSEQ multiplex PCR; TCRdb keeps in-frame clones, though not all of them. The repertoire holds about 52,000 clones, with 72% as singletons. Sequenced input: PBMCs. Receptor source: a woman aged 45-65 years in good health and CMV-seronegative. Both conserved end residues are part of each CDR3. A D gene is named only where the DNA matches it firmly. Some rows mark clone size as missing; the rest say once, few, many or name a class of expanded clone.

V gene,clone size,J gene,D gene,CDR3 protein,CDR3 DNA
TRBV6-5,few,TRBJ1-2,TRBD1,CASRTGTGIRYGYTF,TGTGCCAGCAGGACCGGGACAGGGATCCGCTATGGCTACACCTTC
TRBV28,few,TRBJ2-2,TRBD1,CASSRPGQGASGELFF,TGTGCCAGCAGTCGGCCGGGACAGGGGGCATCCGGGGAGCTGTTTTTT
TRBV20-1,-,TRBJ1-1,-,CGAPRSTEAFF,TGCGGAGCACCCAGAAGCACTGAAGCTTTCTTT
TRBV11-3,-,TRBJ2-3,-,CASGLDSHTDTQYF,TGTGCCAGCGGCCTGGACAGCCACACAGATACGCAGTATTTT
TRBV30,-,TRBJ2-3,TRBD2,CAWTGTSGTDTQYF,TGTGCCTGGACCGGGACTAGCGGCACAGATACGCAGTATTTT
TRBV2,-,TRBJ1-1,-,CASKAEMNTEAFF,TGTGCCAGCAAAGCGGAGATGAACACTGAAGCTTTCTTT
TRBV27,once,TRBJ2-7,TRBD2,CASSLTGTRREQYF,TGTGCCAGCAGTTTGACCGGGACTAGACGCGAGCAGTACTTC
TRBV6-1,-,TRBJ2-7,-,CASSEGTDYDEQYF,TGTGCCAGCAGTGAAGGGACAGATTATGACGAGCAGTACTTC
TRBV7-6,-,TRBJ2-5,-,CASSPRTQGREETQYF,TGTGCCAGCAGCCCCCGCACCCAGGGGCGGGAGGAGACCCAGTACTTC
TRBV7-9,-,TRBJ2-5,-,CASSEYDRETQYF,TGTGCCAGCAGCGAATATGATAGAGAGACCCAGTACTTC
TRBV7-9,-,TRBJ2-7,TRBD2,CASSFGSGGIAYEQYF,TGTGCCAGCAGCTTTGGGAGCGGGGGCATCGCCTACGAGCAGTACTTC
TRBV5-4,-,TRBJ2-3,TRBD2,CATGRADTQYF,TGTGCCACCGGGAGGGCAGATACGCAGTATTTT
TRBV5-4,few,TRBJ1-2,TRBD1,CASSSQGEETF,TGTGCCAGCAGCTCACAGGGGGAGGAGACCTTC
TRBV6-5,once,TRBJ2-7,-,CASSRTTGWTYEQYF,TGTGCCAGCAGCCGCACCACAGGGTGGACCTACGAGCAGTACTTC
TRBV7-8,-,TRBJ2-7,-,CASSVPGTSHEQYF,TGTGCCAGCAGCGTTCCCGGGACAAGCCACGAGCAGTACTTC
TRBV29-1,-,TRBJ2-3,TRBD2,CSVDLGTSVTTDTQYF,TGCAGCGTTGACCTCGGCACTAGCGTGACCACAGATACGCAGTATTTT
TRBV25-1,-,TRBJ1-5,-,CASSESGRAGNQPQHF,TGTGCCAGCAGTGAATCGGGTAGGGCAGGGAATCAGCCCCAGCATTTT
TRBV19,-,TRBJ2-3,TRBD2,CASSKRVAGVSSTDTQYF,TGTGCCAGTAGTAAGCGGGTAGCGGGAGTTTCTAGCACAGATACGCAGTATTTT
TRBV9,-,TRBJ2-3,TRBD2,CASSVGSGGAVDTQYF,TGTGCCAGCAGCGTGGGAAGCGGGGGGGCGGTAGATACGCAGTATTTT
TRBV7-9,-,TRBJ2-1,-,CASSLVGSSYNEQFF,TGTGCCAGCAGCTTAGTCGGGAGCTCCTACAATGAGCAGTTCTTC
TRBV29-1,-,TRBJ2-2,-,CSVEGPVAGELFF,TGCAGCGTTGAAGGGCCTGTCGCCGGGGAGCTGTTTTTT
TRBV6-5,-,TRBJ1-1,TRBD1,CASSYTGAQHTEAFF,TGTGCCAGCAGTTACACAGGGGCTCAACACACTGAAGCTTTCTTT
TRBV2,once,TRBJ2-1,-,CASNRRSSYNEQFF,TGTGCCAGCAACAGGAGAAGCTCCTACAATGAGCAGTTCTTC
TRBV2,-,TRBJ1-5,TRBD1,CASSDGQGYQPQHF,TGTGCCAGCAGTGATGGACAGGGCTACCAGCCCCAGCATTTT
TRBV19,-,TRBJ2-7,TRBD1,CASWKGQGSYEQYF,TGTGCCAGTTGGAAAGGACAGGGGAGCTACGAGCAGTACTTC
TRBV9,-,TRBJ1-1,-,CASSVGGNPEAFF,TGTGCCAGCAGCGTAGGAGGGAACCCTGAAGCTTTCTTT
TRBV19,-,TRBJ2-7,TRBD2,CASSSRTSGKPYEQYF,TGTGCCAGTAGTTCTAGGACTAGCGGCAAGCCCTACGAGCAGTACTTC
TRBV10-2,-,TRBJ1-6,TRBD1,CASRQGSSPLHF,TGCGCCAGTCGACAGGGTTCCTCACCCCTCCACTTT
TRBV6-5,-,TRBJ1-1,TRBD1,CASSYSRTGDTEAFF,TGTGCCAGCAGTTACTCGCGGACAGGGGACACTGAAGCTTTCTTT
TRBV11-3,-,TRBJ2-5,-,CASSLDHGGVVTQYF,TGTGCCAGCAGCTTAGATCACGGGGGAGTGGTGACCCAGTACTTC
TRBV19,-,TRBJ1-5,TRBD1,CASEITGTGEQPQHF,TGTGCCAGCGAGATAACCGGGACAGGGGAGCAGCCCCAGCATTTT
TRBV6-6,-,TRBJ1-5,-,CASKTDGNGGNQPQHF,TGTGCCAGCAAAACGGACGGGAATGGGGGCAATCAGCCCCAGCATTTT
TRBV10-3,-,TRBJ1-2,-,CAISEGGAYNYGYTF,TGTGCCATCAGTGAGGGGGGGGCGTATAACTATGGCTACACCTTC
TRBV10-3,-,TRBJ2-7,-,CAITRDSNEQYF,TGTGCCATCACCCGAGACTCAAACGAGCAGTACTTC
TRBV28,few,TRBJ1-4,-,CASSRNRDFIRSNEKLFF,TGTGCCAGCAGCCGTAACCGAGACTTCATTCGCAGTAATGAAAAACTGTTTTTT
TRBV7-9,-,TRBJ2-1,TRBD1,CASSSRTGGQRRDNEQFF,TGTGCCAGCAGCTCTCGGACAGGGGGCCAAAGACGTGACAATGAGCAGTTCTTC
TRBV27,-,TRBJ1-5,TRBD1,CASRRTGNNQPQHF,TGTGCCAGCAGACGGACAGGGAACAATCAGCCCCAGCATTTT
TRBV28,-,TRBJ1-2,TRBD1,CASSLISQGDLGYTF,TGTGCCAGCAGTTTAATAAGTCAGGGGGATTTGGGCTACACCTTC
TRBV14,-,TRBJ1-4,TRBD1,CASSQTEQGFPNEKLFF,TGTGCCAGCAGCCAAACCGAACAGGGGTTTCCTAATGAAAAACTGTTTTTT
TRBV7-9,-,TRBJ1-4,-,CASSFGGEEKLFF,TGTGCCAGCAGCTTTGGAGGAGAGGAAAAACTGTTTTTT
TRBV19,-,TRBJ2-1,-,CASSRRQDFYNEQFF,TGTGCCAGTAGTAGAAGACAGGATTTCTACAATGAGCAGTTCTTC
TRBV29-1,-,TRBJ2-5,TRBD2,CSVESLAGAPGETQYF,TGCAGCGTTGAAAGTCTAGCGGGGGCCCCAGGGGAGACCCAGTACTTC
TRBV5-1,few,TRBJ1-4,-,CASSLDSRNEKLFF,TGCGCCAGCAGCTTGGACAGCCGAAATGAAAAACTGTTTTTT
TRBV4-2,-,TRBJ2-1,TRBD2,CAISGTSGSNYNEQFF,TGTGCCATTTCCGGGACTAGCGGGAGTAACTACAATGAGCAGTTCTTC
TRBV5-1,-,TRBJ2-5,-,CASSLGSTEETQYF,TGCGCCAGCAGCCTGGGTTCGACAGAAGAGACCCAGTACTTC
TRBV7-6,-,TRBJ2-5,-,CASSLGTSYQETQYF,TGTGCCAGCAGCTTAGGGACTTCCTACCAAGAGACCCAGTACTTC
TRBV7-9,few,TRBJ2-1,TRBD2,CASSPWAGEFNEQFF,TGTGCCAGCAGCCCCTGGGCGGGAGAGTTCAATGAGCAGTTCTTC
TRBV4-2,-,TRBJ2-3,-,CASSQGAGTDTQYF,TGTGCCAGCAGCCAAGGTGCGGGAACAGATACGCAGTATTTT
TRBV30,-,TRBJ1-6,TRBD1,CACSGQGRSYNSPLHF,TGTGCCTGTTCCGGACAGGGCCGCTCCTATAATTCACCCCTCCACTTT
TRBV5-1,-,TRBJ2-1,-,CASSLEAAGGEFF,TGCGCCAGCAGCTTGGAAGCGGCGGGTGGTGAGTTCTTC
TRBV7-3,-,TRBJ1-1,-,CASSPTGEDTEAFF,TGTGCCAGCAGTCCTACGGGGGAGGACACTGAAGCTTTCTTT
TRBV6-1,-,TRBJ2-7,TRBD1,CASSEAGRGFEQYF,TGTGCCAGCAGTGAAGCTGGCAGGGGGTTCGAGCAGTACTTC
TRBV11-3,-,TRBJ2-2,-,CASSRQHTGELFF,TGTGCCAGCAGTCGACAGCACACCGGGGAGCTGTTTTTT
TRBV2,-,TRBJ2-7,-,CASSEQGSSYEQYF,TGTGCCAGCAGTGAACAGGGTAGCTCCTACGAGCAGTACTTC